The 6 T cell receptor beta chains below were found in one sample sequenced in a study of cytomegalovirus exposure and HLA in healthy donors. In the PCR, 60 Vbeta and 13 Jbeta primers were used. Profiled with immunoSEQ multiplex PCR; TCRdb holds only in-frame clones, not every one. The repertoire holds approximately 100,000 clones, with 70% to 75% as singletons. Sequenced input: PBMCs. These receptors originate from a female donor in good health and CMV-seronegative.

The chain links TRBV19 to TRBJ1-5, with 9 bases identical to TRBD1. Germline values: CDR1 LNHDA, CDR2 SQIVND (reference sequence). V trimming: 6 bases; J trimming: 2 bases; junction bases outside the gene matches: 5. This CDR3 has 15 residues. Here the CDR3 DNA reads TGTGCCAGTAGCAGGGACAGGGCCGGCAATCAGCCCCAGCATTTT. This codes for CASSRDRAGNQPQHF.

Written as DNA, the CDR3 is TGTGCCAGCAGTTCACATGTAGCTAACACTGAAGCTTTCTTT. Translating it yields CASSSHVANTEAFF. The V gene is TRBV27, the J gene TRBJ1-1, with D unclear. Trimming took 4 bases from V and 2 from J, leaving 11 bases between them. Germline lookup yields CDR1 MNHEY and CDR2 SMNVEV (reference sequence). The CDR3 runs 14 residues.

V gene TRBV7-9 combines with J gene TRBJ2-3; 8 nucleotides agree with TRBD2. The CDR3 length is 18 residues. Trimming took 5 bases from V and 4 from J; bases not matched to a gene: 17. CDR1 SEHNR and CDR2 FQNEAQ come from the germline V gene (reference sequence). Here the CDR3 reads CASSPGGRGAPGADTQYF. DNA for the CDR3: TGTGCCAGCAGCCCGGGAGGGCGGGGGGCCCCCGGCGCAGATACGCAGTATTTT.

The chain recombines TRBV28 with TRBJ2-1; possible D gene TRBD2, 5 bases. Per the germline V gene, CDR1 is MDHEN and CDR2 is SYDVKM. This CDR3 is 12 amino acids long. Trimming stripped 2 bases from V and 14 bases from J, with 13 bases between. The CDR3 protein is CASSLPSGGEFF. The CDR3 DNA follows: TGTGCCAGCAGTTTACCCAGCGGTGGGGAGTTCTTC. The variable domain in full, with the rest retrieved from reference TRBV28 and TRBJ2-1, is DVKVTQSSRYLVKRTGEKVFLECVQDMDHENMFWYRQDPGLGLRLIYFSYDVKMKEKGDIPEGYSVSREKKERFSLILESASTNQTSMYLCASSLPSGGEFFGPGTRLTVL.

The rearrangement joins TRBV7-2 to TRBJ2-3; 7 positions agree with TRBD2. The V segment lost 1 base and the J segment 4 bases; nucleotides outside the gene matches: 11. CDR3 length: 17 residues. Germline CDR1 is SGHTA and CDR2 is FQGNSA. For the CDR3, the DNA is TGTGCCAGCAGCTTAGGGGGATGGGAGGGCCAAGCAGATACGCAGTATTTT. This encodes CASSLGGWEGQADTQYF.

The rearrangement uses TRBV7-3 and TRBJ1-4; D remains unclear. Trimming removed 2 bases at V and 0 bases at J, with 7 bases between. CDR1 is SGHTA and CDR2 is FQGTGA in the germline V gene. This CDR3 has 15 amino acids. The chain's CDR3 is CASSLAAATNEKLFF. Written as DNA, the CDR3 is TGTGCCAGCAGCTTAGCGGCCGCAACTAATGAAAAACTGTTTTTT.